This entry concerns a single T cell receptor beta chain. Its target is unknown. The entry originates in a study of OX40 agonist ivuxolimab in advanced cancers. In the study overall: It was permissible to have had prior anti-PD-1, anti-PD-L1 or anti-CTLA-4 therapy, and more than 30% had some. Whole-study results and caveats: Compared with CD4+, CD8+ T cells on average had more expanded clones.

CDR1 and CDR2 from the germline V gene are SGHTA and FQGNSA. Trimming pared 4 bases from V and 7 bases from J, leaving 17 bases between. The CDR3 length is 14 residues. The table came from immunoSEQ multiplex PCR; TCRdb's copy has only in-frame clones and leaves some out. The sample has 30,000 to 45,000 clones; 88% are singletons. This sequence joins TRBV7-2 and TRBJ2-7, with D uncertain. This specimen consisted of CD4+ or CD8+ T cells sorted from blood, obtained in a trial of the OX40 agonist ivuxolimab. The TCR comes from an adult with an advanced solid tumor such as melanoma, head and neck, liver or kidney cancer. CDR3 residues: CASSSGPLFREQYF. The DNA for the CDR3 is TGTGCCAGCAGCTCAGGTCCCCTTTTCAGGGAGCAGTACTTC.